The TCR beta chain described here comes from a study of blood T cell repertoires in COVID-19. The V gene's germline CDR1 is KGHDR and CDR2 SFDVKD. Trimming stripped 2 bases from V and 1 base from J, with 9 bases between. The CDR3 is 15 amino acids. TCRdb keeps only in-frame clones here, not all; method: immunoSEQ multiplex PCR. Altogether about 86,000 clones are present, around four fifths being singletons, with the ten largest covering 11%. The V gene is TRBV24-1, the J gene TRBJ2-3; TRBD1 might be the D (5 bases). Sequenced input: peripheral blood. The clonotype was recovered from a man aged 70 or older with acute or convalescent COVID-19. Written as DNA, the CDR3 is TGTGCCACCAGTGATTCTGGCAGGGGCACAGATACGCAGTATTTT. Translating it yields CATSDSGRGTDTQYF.